This TCR beta chain was recorded in a study of T cells in Graves' hyperthyroidism and ophthalmopathy. The study defined stable Graves' hyperthyroidism as no ophthalmopathy progression within 18 months. Hyperthyroidism had been newly diagnosed in patients aged 18 to 65, and its duration was under 2 months. The study left out patients who had uncontrolled infection, other autoimmune disease, pregnancy or lactation. This clonotype was seen more than once but under ten times. Amplified regions were TCR beta CDR3 sequences from RNA transcripts. The HTBI primer set served for first-round RT-PCR of the TCR CDR3. MiXCR was run by TCRdb on the multiplex PCR reads, yielding one entry per CDR3 protein. This sample has around 350,000 distinct CDR3 sequences, with about 19% found just once. The germline CDR1 and CDR2 sequences are MGHRA and YSYEKL. CDR3 length: 14 amino acids. V lost 3 bases and J 2 bases, leaving 11 bases between the germline ends.

This sequence was found in a woman aged 18-29 years with Graves' hyperthyroidism. Sequencing was done on a sample of blood. This chain uses TRBV4-1 with TRBJ2-7; D is possibly TRBD2 (5 bases). CDR3 sequence reads: CASSHSTGTYEQYF. DNA of the CDR3: TGCGCCAGCAGCCACTCGACGGGGACCTACGAGCAGTACTTC.